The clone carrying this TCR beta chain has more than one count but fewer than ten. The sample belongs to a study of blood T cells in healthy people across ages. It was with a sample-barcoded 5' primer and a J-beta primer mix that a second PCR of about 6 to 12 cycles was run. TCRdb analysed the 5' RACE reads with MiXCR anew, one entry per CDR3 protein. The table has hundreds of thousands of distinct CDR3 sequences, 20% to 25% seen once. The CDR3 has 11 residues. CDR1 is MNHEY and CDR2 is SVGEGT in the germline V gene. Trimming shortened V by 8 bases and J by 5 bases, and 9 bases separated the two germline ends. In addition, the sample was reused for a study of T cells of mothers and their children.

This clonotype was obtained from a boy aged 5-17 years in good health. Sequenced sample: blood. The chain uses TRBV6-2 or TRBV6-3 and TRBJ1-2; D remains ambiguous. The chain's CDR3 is CASEGKYGYTF. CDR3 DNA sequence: TGTGCCAGCGAAGGGAAATATGGCTACACCTTC.